These 30 T cell receptor beta chains were all obtained from the same sample, sequenced in a study of T-cell memory formation after mild COVID-19. MiXCR, run by TCRdb on the 5' RACE reads, gives a single entry per CDR3 protein. Of about 320,000 distinct CDR3 sequences in the sample, around 15% were seen once. The sample was PBMCs or a T cell subset sorted from them (not recorded which). All receptors come from a man younger than 35 who had mild COVID-19 (a few samples of this study predate the infection). Cell type and time point are not known.

This clonotype has only a few counts. The chain couples TRBV20-1 to TRBJ2-7; 12 bases align to TRBD2. Per germline, CDR1 DFQATT and CDR2 SNEGSKA (reference sequence). The CDR3 is 14 residues long. Trimming removed 4 bases from V and 5 bases from J; junction bases left unmatched: 6. This chain's CDR3 is CSATTSGGIHEQYF. The CDR3 nucleotides read TGCAGTGCTACGACTAGCGGGGGAATCCACGAGCAGTACTTC.

This chain uses TRBV2 with TRBJ2-5; D ambiguous. The CDR3 has 13 amino acids. CDR1 and CDR2 from the germline V gene are SNHLY and FYNNEI. V lost 4 bases to trimming and J lost 2 bases, with 8 bases between them. The CDR3 loop reads CASSASRQETQYF. DNA for the CDR3: TGTGCCAGCAGTGCTAGTCGGCAAGAGACCCAGTACTTC.

The chain is built from TRBV4-3 and TRBJ1-6, with D possibly TRBD1 on 6 matching bases. From germline, CDR1 is LGHNA and CDR2 YSLEER. V dropped 1 base and J dropped 10 bases, with 11 bases sitting between them. This CDR3 has 14 residues. CDR3 region: CASSQARGKSPLHF. DNA of the CDR3: TGCGCCAGCAGCCAAGCCAGGGGCAAATCACCCCTCCACTTT.

This clonotype was seen repeatedly, ten times or more. The chain carries TRBV5-1 and TRBJ2-7; 8 bases align to TRBD1. The trim removed 4 bases at V and 4 bases at J, leaving 7 bases unmatched. Germline loops: CDR1 SGHRS, CDR2 YFSETQ. This CDR3 is built from 14 residues. CDR3 region: CASSPGQGLYEQYV. The DNA of the CDR3 is TGCGCCAGCAGCCCAGGACAGGGATTGTACGAGCAGTACGTC.

The chain carries TRBV27 and TRBJ1-2; 7 bases align to TRBD1. The CDR3 is 12 residues long. J gave up 6 bases and V 6 bases, and 4 bases lay outside the gene matches. CDR1 is MNHEY, CDR2 SMNVEV, per germline (reference sequence). CDR3 sequence (DNA): TGTGCCAGCAGGGGGACAGCCGATGGCTACACCTTC. Residues: CASRGTADGYTF.

This clonotype was seen more than once but under ten times. The V call is TRBV6-6, the J call TRBJ1-2; D gene uncertain. The CDR3 totals 10 residues. Trimming removed 2 bases at V and 7 bases at J, with 2 bases between. Germline V gives CDR1 MNHNY, CDR2 SVGAGI (reference sequence). The CDR3: CASSYGGYTF. DNA of the CDR3: TGTGCCAGCAGTTACGGTGGCTACACCTTC.

This clonotype was seen a handful of times. The V and J genes are TRBV12-3 or TRBV12-4 and TRBJ2-3; 11 positions agree with TRBD2. J lost 3 bases, V lost 5 bases, and 7 bases had no gene match. The CDR3 sequence is 16 residues long. This CDR3 is CASSPRLAGWTDTQYF. CDR3 DNA: TGTGCCAGCAGTCCCAGACTAGCGGGGTGGACAGATACGCAGTATTTT.

In its sample, this clonotype was seen a few times. The chain uses TRBV20-1 and TRBJ2-3; 8 bases fit TRBD1. After removal of 6 bases from V and 1 base from J, the junction contained 9 bases not matched to a gene. CDR1 and CDR2 from the germline V gene are DFQATT and SNEGSKA (reference sequence). This CDR3 comprises 15 residues. CDR3: CSANGQGRGTDTQYF. CDR3 coding DNA: TGCAGTGCCAACGGACAGGGTCGGGGCACAGATACGCAGTATTTT.

The V and J genes are TRBV19 and TRBJ1-2; the D is unclear. This CDR3 is built from 12 residues. V dropped 7 bases and J dropped 8 bases, with 14 bases sitting between them. Germline CDR1 LNHDA, CDR2 SQIVND (reference sequence). CDR3 loop: CASKEAVLGYTF. Written as DNA, the CDR3 is TGTGCCAGTAAGGAGGCCGTCTTAGGCTACACCTTC. The complete variable domain, with remaining parts taken from reference TRBV19 and TRBJ1-2, reads DGGITQSPKYLFRKEGQNVTLSCEQNLNHDAMYWYRQDPGQGLRLIYYSQIVNDFQKGDIAEGYSVSREKKESFPLTVTSAQKNPTAFYLCASKEAVLGYTFGSGTRLTVV.

The V gene is TRBV20-1, the J gene TRBJ1-2; 10 bases line up with TRBD1. Losses at the gene ends were 3 bases for V and 0 bases for J; bases not matched to a gene: 4. This CDR3 has 15 amino acids. Germline lookup yields CDR1 DFQATT and CDR2 SNEGSKA (reference sequence). As DNA, the CDR3 is TGCAGTGCTAGGGGACAGGGGACAACTAACTATGGCTACACCTTC. Translating it yields CSARGQGTTNYGYTF.

The V call is TRBV12-3 or TRBV12-4, the J call TRBJ2-5; D possibly corresponds to TRBD2 (5 bases). This CDR3 contains 15 residues. Between the trimmed V and J ends, which lost 7 bases and 2 bases, there was a span of 17 bases. This CDR3 reads CASTPDAGAQETQYF. The CDR3 bases are TGTGCCAGCACCCCCGATGCGGGCGCGCAAGAGACCCAGTACTTC.

This clonotype was found a few times. The chain is built from TRBV6-2 or TRBV6-3 and TRBJ2-1, with TRBD2 identical over 10 bases. The CDR3 loop spans 16 amino acids. Germline V lookup: CDR1 MNHEY, CDR2 SVGEGT. V shed 2 bases and J 9 bases; nucleotides not matched to a gene: 10. The CDR3 sequence is CASSYPAGGPVGEQFF. The CDR3 DNA reads as TGTGCCAGCAGTTACCCAGCGGGGGGGCCAGTTGGTGAGCAGTTCTTC.

This sequence joins TRBV6-1 and TRBJ2-7; D may be TRBD1 or TRBD2 (5 bases each). The germline V and J ends were trimmed by 3 bases and 4 bases, with 16 bases remaining between them. The CDR3 loop spans 15 amino acids. CDR1 and CDR2 from the germline V gene are MNHNS and SASEGT. The CDR3 spells CASSDAGGAWYEQYF. CDR3 nucleotides: TGTGCCAGCAGTGACGCGGGTGGGGCTTGGTACGAGCAGTACTTC.

V is TRBV3-1 and J is TRBJ1-3; the match to TRBD1 covers 9 bases. Germline lookup yields CDR1 LGHDT and CDR2 YNNKEL (reference sequence). V lost 2 bases and J lost 5; bases outside the gene matches: 1. This CDR3 has 14 residues. The CDR3 DNA reads TGTGCCAGCAGCCAAACAGGGGGCCGAAACACCATATATTTT. Amino acids: CASSQTGGRNTIYF.

This clonotype was picked up a small number of times. The chain has TRBV12-3 or TRBV12-4 and TRBJ1-2; D may be TRBD1 (5 bases). The CDR3 is 13 residues long. Trimming shortened V by 5 bases and J by 6 bases, and 13 bases separated the two germline ends. CDR3 loop: CASSPRTTHGYTF. CDR3 coding DNA: TGTGCCAGCAGTCCCCGGACAACCCATGGCTACACCTTC.

The V call is TRBV11-2, the J call TRBJ1-4, with a possible D match to TRBD1 (6 bases). CDR1 is SGHAT and CDR2 is FQNNGV in the germline V gene. Trimming removed 3 bases from V and 8 bases from J, with 13 bases in between. This CDR3 is 14 amino acids long. The CDR3 is CASSFNRANEKLFF. The CDR3 nucleotides are TGTGCCAGCAGCTTTAACAGGGCGAACGAAAAACTGTTTTTT.

This clonotype was found many times. The chain joins TRBV7-3 to TRBJ2-3; the D call may be TRBD1 or TRBD2 (6 bases each). CDR1 is SGHTA and CDR2 is FQGTGA in the germline V gene. V was clipped by 5 bases and J by 0 bases, with 21 bases between them. This CDR3 comprises 18 residues. The CDR3 bases are TGTGCCAGCAGCCGCCGGGACACGGGCGGACTAAGCACAGATACGCAGTATTTT. Protein: CASSRRDTGGLSTDTQYF.

The table lists this clonotype with a few counts. The gene calls are TRBV5-1 and TRBJ2-3, with 8 bases aligning to TRBD1. CDR3 length: 18 amino acids. Germline loops: CDR1 SGHRS, CDR2 YFSETQ. J gave up 5 bases and V 4 bases, and 18 bases lay outside the gene matches. In DNA form, the CDR3 reads TGCGCCAGCAGCCACCGCCCCCCGACAGGGGATGATGGAGATACGCAGTATTTT. Encoded protein: CASSHRPPTGDDGDTQYF.

This clonotype was seen a handful of times. The V gene is TRBV2, the J gene TRBJ2-7; no reliable D call. The germline gives CDR1 SNHLY, CDR2 FYNNEI. V lost 2 bases and J 2 bases, leaving 10 bases between the germline ends. This CDR3 region has 14 residues. This CDR3 is CASSELSITYEQYF. In nucleotides, the CDR3 is TGTGCCAGCAGTGAACTATCCATCACCTACGAGCAGTACTTC.

V gene TRBV7-8 combines with J gene TRBJ2-3; possibly TRBD1 for D (6 bases). V gave up 4 bases and J gave up 0 bases, with 17 bases separating them. The CDR3 is 17 residues long. Germline values: CDR1 SGHVS, CDR2 FQNEAQ. DNA for the CDR3: TGTGCCAGCAGCTACCCGGGACATCAATCGAGCACAGATACGCAGTATTTT. Translating gives CASSYPGHQSSTDTQYF.

The CDR3 loop reads CASSVDNSLETQYF. The CDR3 nucleotides read TGTGCCAGCAGCGTAGATAATAGCTTGGAGACCCAGTACTTC. The rearrangement joins TRBV9 to TRBJ2-5; D uncertain. The CDR3 runs 14 residues. Germline CDR1 reads SGDLS; CDR2 reads YYNGEE. The germline V and J ends were trimmed by 0 bases and 5 bases, with 11 bases remaining between them. The full variable domain, in which reference TRBV9 and TRBJ2-5 provide the parts outside the CDR3, is DSGVTQTPKHLITATGQRVTLRCSPRSGDLSVYWYQQSLDQGLQFLIQYYNGEERAKGNILERFSAQQFPDLHSELNLSSLELGDSALYFCASSVDNSLETQYFGPGTRLLVL.

This clonotype has a single count. The chain carries TRBV7-2 and TRBJ2-5; D is ambiguous. V lost 5 bases to trimming and J lost 1 base, with 8 bases between them. CDR1 and CDR2 from the germline V gene are SGHTA and FQGNSA. This CDR3 contains 13 residues. The CDR3 DNA follows: TGTGCCAGCAGCCCCAGCCGCCAAGAGACCCAGTACTTC. This encodes CASSPSRQETQYF.

The chain combines TRBV20-1 with TRBJ1-2; D call uncertain. CDR3 length equals 14 residues. The V end lost 0 bases, the J end lost 4 bases, and 12 bases lay between the germline ends. Germline-derived CDR1 and CDR2 are DFQATT and SNEGSKA (reference sequence). The CDR3 bases are TGCAGTGCTAGAGAGGGCCGCCTTACCTATGGCTACACCTTC. Translation: CSAREGRLTYGYTF.

The table lists this clonotype with a few counts. J is TRBJ2-5 and V is TRBV7-2; the D is unclear. The V end was cut by 3 bases, the J end by 5 bases, with 10 bases between. Germline V gene lookup returns CDR1 SGHTA and CDR2 FQGNSA. CDR3 length: 13 amino acids. The CDR3 protein is CASSFGFWETQYF. Here the CDR3 DNA reads TGTGCCAGCAGCTTCGGGTTTTGGGAGACCCAGTACTTC.

The V and J genes are TRBV7-2 and TRBJ2-3; no clear D gene. The V end was cut by 2 bases, the J end by 6 bases, with 9 bases between. This CDR3 region has 13 residues. Germline V gene data show CDR1 as SGHTA and CDR2 as FQGNSA. CDR3 in amino acids: CASSLTPWDTQYF. The CDR3 nucleotides read TGTGCCAGCAGCTTAACCCCCTGGGATACGCAGTATTTT.

This clonotype was observed many times. The chain couples TRBV7-2 to TRBJ2-6, with TRBD1 identical over 8 bases. CDR3 length: 17 residues. Germline V gene data show CDR1 as SGHTA and CDR2 as FQGNSA. The V and J ends lost 5 bases and 4 bases, in that order; junction bases with no gene match: 10. The CDR3 spells CASSHPIQGVGANVLTF. In nucleotides, the CDR3 is TGTGCCAGCAGCCACCCGATACAGGGGGTAGGGGCCAACGTCCTGACTTTC.

The gene calls are TRBV3-1 and TRBJ2-1; D is perhaps TRBD1 or TRBD2 (5 bases each). Germline V gene sequence: CDR1 LGHDT, CDR2 YNNKEL (reference sequence). This CDR3 spans 15 amino acids. V was clipped by 6 bases and J by 0 bases, with 12 bases between them. CDR3 sequence: CASREGTGSYNEQFF. The CDR3 region has the DNA TGTGCCAGCAGGGAAGGGACCGGCTCCTACAATGAGCAGTTCTTC.

The chain carries TRBV27 and TRBJ1-5; D not certain. CDR3 size: 13 residues. Germline lookup yields CDR1 MNHEY and CDR2 SMNVEV (reference sequence). The V end was cut by 5 bases, the J end by 3 bases, with 8 bases between. CDR3 nucleotide sequence: TGTGCCAGCAGTCCCCTCGACAATCAGCCCCAGCATTTT. It translates to CASSPLDNQPQHF.

The rearrangement uses TRBV4-2 and TRBJ1-1, with no clear D. V was pared by 0 bases and J by 1 base, with 3 bases between. This CDR3 comprises 13 residues. Germline loops: CDR1 LGHNA, CDR2 YNFKEQ. Here the CDR3 reads CASSQERNTEAFF. The CDR3 coding sequence is TGTGCCAGCAGCCAAGAAAGGAACACTGAAGCTTTCTTT.

The chain links TRBV10-3 to TRBJ2-7; TRBD2 matches 7 bases. With 3 bases clipped from V and 0 bases from J, the junction kept 5 bases outside the gene matches. The length of the CDR3 is 15 residues. The germline CDR1 and CDR2 sequences are ENHRY and SYGVKD. This CDR3 is CAISDGRGSSYEQYF. CDR3 DNA: TGTGCCATCAGTGACGGGCGGGGGAGCTCCTACGAGCAGTACTTC.